This T cell receptor beta chain was profiled in a study of cytomegalovirus exposure and HLA in healthy donors. Findings and caveats of the study: Rates of TCR association differed by HLA locus in a later analysis, with DRB1 highest and HLA-C lowest. A classifier reportedly called cytomegalovirus status with high sensitivity and specificity.

The CDR3 is 15 amino acids. Looked up from germline, CDR1 is SGHRS and CDR2 is YFSETQ. After removal of 9 bases from V and 1 base from J, the junction contained 11 bases not matched to a gene. It was with 60 Vbeta and 13 Jbeta primers that the PCR ran. Profiled with immunoSEQ multiplex PCR; TCRdb holds only in-frame clones, not every one. The repertoire holds approximately 110,000 clones, with about 74% as singletons. With respect to this clone: Antigen: not known.

The sequenced sample was PBMCs. The sequence was collected from a woman aged 45-59 years in good health and CMV-seropositive. The chain employs TRBV5-1 and TRBJ2-5; 8 bases line up with TRBD2. The CDR3, as DNA: TGCGCCACCCGCGCCGGGGGGGCCGTCCAAGAGACCCAGTACTTC. It translates to CATRAGGAVQETQYF.